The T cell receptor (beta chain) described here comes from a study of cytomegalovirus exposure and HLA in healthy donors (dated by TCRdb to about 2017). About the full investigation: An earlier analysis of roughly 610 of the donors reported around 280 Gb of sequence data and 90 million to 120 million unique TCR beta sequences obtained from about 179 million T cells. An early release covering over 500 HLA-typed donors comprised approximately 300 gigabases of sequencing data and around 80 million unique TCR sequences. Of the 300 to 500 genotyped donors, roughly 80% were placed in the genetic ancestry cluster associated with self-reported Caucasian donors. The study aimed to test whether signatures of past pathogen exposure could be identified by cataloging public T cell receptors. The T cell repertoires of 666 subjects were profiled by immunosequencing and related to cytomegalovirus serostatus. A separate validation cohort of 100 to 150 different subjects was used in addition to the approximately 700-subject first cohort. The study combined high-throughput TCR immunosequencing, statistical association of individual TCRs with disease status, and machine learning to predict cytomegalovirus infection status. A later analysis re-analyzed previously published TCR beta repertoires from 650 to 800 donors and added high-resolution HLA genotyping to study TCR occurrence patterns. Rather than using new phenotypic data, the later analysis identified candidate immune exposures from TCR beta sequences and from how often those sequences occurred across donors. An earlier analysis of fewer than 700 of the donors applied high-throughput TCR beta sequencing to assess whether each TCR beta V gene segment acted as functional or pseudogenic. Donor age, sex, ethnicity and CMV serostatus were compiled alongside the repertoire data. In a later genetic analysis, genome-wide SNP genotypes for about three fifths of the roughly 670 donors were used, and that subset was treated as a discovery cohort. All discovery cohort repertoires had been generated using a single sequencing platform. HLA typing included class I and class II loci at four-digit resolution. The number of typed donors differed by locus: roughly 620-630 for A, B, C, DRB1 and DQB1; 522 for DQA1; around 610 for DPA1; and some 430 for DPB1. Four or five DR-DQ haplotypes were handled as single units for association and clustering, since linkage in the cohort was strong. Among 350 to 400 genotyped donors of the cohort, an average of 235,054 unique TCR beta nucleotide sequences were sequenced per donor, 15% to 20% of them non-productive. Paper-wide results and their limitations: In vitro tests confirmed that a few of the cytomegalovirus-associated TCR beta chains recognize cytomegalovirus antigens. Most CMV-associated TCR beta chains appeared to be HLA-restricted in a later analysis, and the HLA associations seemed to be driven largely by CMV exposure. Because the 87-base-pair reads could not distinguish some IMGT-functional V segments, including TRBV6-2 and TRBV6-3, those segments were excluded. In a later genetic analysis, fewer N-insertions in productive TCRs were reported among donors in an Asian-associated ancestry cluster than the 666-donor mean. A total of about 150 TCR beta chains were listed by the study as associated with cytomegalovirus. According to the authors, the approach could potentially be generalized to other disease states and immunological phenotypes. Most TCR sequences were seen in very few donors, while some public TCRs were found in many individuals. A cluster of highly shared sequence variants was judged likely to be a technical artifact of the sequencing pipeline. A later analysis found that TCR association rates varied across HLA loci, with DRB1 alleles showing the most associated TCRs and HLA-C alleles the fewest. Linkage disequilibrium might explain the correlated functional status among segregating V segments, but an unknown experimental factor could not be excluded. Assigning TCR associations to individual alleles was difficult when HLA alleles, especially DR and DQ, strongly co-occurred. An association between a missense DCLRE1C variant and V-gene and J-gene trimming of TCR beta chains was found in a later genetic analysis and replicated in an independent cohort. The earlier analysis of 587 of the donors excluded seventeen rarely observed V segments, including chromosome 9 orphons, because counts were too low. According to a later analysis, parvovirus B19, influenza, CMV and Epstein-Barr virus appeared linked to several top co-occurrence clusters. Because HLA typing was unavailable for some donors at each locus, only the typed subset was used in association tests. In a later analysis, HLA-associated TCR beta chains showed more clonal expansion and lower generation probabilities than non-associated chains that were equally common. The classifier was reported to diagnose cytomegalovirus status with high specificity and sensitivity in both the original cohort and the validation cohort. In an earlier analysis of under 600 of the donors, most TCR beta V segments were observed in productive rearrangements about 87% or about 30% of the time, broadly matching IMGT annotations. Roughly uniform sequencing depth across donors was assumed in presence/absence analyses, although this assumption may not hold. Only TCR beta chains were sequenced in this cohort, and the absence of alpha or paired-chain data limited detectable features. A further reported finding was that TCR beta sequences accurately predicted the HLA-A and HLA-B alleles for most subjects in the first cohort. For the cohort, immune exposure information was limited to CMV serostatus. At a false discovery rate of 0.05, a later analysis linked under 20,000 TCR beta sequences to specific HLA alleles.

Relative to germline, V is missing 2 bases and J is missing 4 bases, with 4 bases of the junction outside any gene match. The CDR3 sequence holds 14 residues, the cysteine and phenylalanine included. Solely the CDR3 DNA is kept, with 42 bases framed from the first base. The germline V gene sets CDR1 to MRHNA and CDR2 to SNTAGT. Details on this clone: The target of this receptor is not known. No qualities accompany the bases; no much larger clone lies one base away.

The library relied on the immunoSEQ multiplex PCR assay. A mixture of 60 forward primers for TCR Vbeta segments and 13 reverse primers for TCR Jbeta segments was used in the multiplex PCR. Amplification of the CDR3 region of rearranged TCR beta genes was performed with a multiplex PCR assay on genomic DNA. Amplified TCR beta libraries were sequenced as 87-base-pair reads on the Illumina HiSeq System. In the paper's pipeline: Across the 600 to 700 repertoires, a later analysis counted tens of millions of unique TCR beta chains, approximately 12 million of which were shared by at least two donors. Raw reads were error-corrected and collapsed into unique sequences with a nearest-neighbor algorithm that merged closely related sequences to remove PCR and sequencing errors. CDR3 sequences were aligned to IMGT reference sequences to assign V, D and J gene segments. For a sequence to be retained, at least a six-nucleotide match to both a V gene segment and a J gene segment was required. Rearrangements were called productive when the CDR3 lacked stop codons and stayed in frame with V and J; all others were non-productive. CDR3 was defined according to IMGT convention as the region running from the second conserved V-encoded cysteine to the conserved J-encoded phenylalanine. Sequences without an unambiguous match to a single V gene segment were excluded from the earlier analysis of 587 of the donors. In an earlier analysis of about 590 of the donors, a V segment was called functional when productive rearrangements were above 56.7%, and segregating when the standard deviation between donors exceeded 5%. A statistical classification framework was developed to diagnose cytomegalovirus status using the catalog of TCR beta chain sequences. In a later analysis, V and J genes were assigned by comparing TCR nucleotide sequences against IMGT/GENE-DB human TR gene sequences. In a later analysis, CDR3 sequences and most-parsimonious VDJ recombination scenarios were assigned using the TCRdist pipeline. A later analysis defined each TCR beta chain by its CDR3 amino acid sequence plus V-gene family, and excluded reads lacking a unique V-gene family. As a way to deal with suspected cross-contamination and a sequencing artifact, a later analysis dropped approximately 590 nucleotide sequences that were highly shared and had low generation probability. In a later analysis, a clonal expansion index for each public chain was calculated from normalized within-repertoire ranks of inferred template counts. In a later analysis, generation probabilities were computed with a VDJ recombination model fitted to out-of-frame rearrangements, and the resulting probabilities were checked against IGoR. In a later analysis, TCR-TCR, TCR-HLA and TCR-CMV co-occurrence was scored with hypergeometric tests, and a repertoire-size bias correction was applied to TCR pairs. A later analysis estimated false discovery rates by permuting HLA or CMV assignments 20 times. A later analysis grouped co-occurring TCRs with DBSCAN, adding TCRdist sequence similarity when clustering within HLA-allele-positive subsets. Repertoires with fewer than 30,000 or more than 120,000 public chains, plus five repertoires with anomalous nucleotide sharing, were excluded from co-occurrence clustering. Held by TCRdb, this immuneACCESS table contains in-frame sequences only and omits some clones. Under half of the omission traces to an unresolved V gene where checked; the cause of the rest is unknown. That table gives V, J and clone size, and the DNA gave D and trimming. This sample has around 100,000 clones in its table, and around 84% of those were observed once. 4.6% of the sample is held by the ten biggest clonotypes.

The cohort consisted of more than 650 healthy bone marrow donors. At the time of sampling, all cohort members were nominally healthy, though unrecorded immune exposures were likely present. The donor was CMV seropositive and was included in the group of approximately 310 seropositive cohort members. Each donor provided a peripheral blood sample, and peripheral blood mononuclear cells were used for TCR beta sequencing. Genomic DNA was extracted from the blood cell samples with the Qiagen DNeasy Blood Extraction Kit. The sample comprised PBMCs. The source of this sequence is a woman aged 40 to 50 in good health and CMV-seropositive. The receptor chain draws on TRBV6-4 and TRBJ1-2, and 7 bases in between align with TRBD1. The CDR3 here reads CASSDGGTAYGYTF. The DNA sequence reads TGTGCCAGCAGTGACGGTGGGACAGCCTATGGCTACACCTTC.